This T cell receptor beta chain was profiled in a study of T cells after yellow fever vaccination. General study results and limits: Some clonotypes were seen in both the CD4 and the CD8 compartments. These made up a small share and likely arose from convergent recombination. Among primary-vaccination clones, most reappeared after the booster, at 96% for CD4 and around 90% for CD8.

The CDR3 sequence is 14 residues long. Trimming left V 6 bases short and J 2 bases short, with 11 bases between. Germline CDR1 is ENHRY and CDR2 is SYGVKD. For TCR, cDNA came from 5'RACE template switching, which added a universal primer site and UMIs. TCRdb re-derived calls from the 5' RACE reads in MiXCR, one entry per CDR3 protein. The data hold around 320,000 distinct CDR3 sequences, with around a tenth observed a single time. About this clonotype itself: Its antigen is not known.

Sample: CD4+ T cells sorted from PBMCs, taken 45 days after the yellow fever booster vaccination. The V and J genes are TRBV10-3 and TRBJ1-5; unclear D gene. The source is a man aged 18 to 35 who received the YFV17D yellow fever vaccine. The CDR3 nucleotides are TGTGCCATCAGCCCCGACGGCGGCAATCAGCCCCAGCATTTT. Amino acids: CAISPDGGNQPQHF.